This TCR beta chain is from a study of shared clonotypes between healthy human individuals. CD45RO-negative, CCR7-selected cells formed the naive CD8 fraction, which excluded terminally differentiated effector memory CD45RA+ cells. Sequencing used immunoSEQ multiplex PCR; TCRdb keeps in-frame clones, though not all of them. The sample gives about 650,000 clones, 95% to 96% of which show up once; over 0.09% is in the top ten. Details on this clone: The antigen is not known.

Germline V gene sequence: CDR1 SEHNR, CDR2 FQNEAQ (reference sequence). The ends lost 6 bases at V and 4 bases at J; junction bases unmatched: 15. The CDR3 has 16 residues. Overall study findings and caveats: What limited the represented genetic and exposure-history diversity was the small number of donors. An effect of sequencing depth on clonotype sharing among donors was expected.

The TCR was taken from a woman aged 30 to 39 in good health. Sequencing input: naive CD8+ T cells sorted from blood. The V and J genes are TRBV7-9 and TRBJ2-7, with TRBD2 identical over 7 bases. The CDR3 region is CASSFIAGRPIYEQYF. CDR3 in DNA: TGTGCCAGCAGTTTTATAGCGGGCCGGCCGATTTACGAGCAGTACTTC.